Following are 19 T cell receptor beta chains from one sample sequenced in a study of graft-versus-host responses after intestinal transplantation. The antigens these receptors bind are not known. TCRdb keeps only in-frame clones here, not all; method: immunoSEQ multiplex PCR. The repertoire holds 96,000 or so clones, about 94% seen once, with approximately 0.18% in the top ten. Here the sequenced sample was unstimulated CD4+ T cells sorted from spleen or lymph node cells, taken before intestinal transplant. All receptors come from a human donor who received an intestinal transplant.

The V gene is TRBV5-4, the J gene TRBJ2-7, with 7 bases fitting TRBD2. This CDR3 contains 15 residues. Losses at the gene ends were 4 bases for V and 2 bases for J; bases not matched to a gene: 9. Per germline, CDR1 SGHNT and CDR2 YYREEE (reference sequence). CDR3: CASSHSGGSTYEQYF. Here the CDR3 DNA reads TGTGCCAGCAGCCACTCCGGGGGGTCCACCTACGAGCAGTACTTC.

The V gene is TRBV11-3, the J gene TRBJ2-1; 10 nucleotides match TRBD1. Unmatched junction bases numbered 10, after V lost 5 bases and J lost 6 bases. The CDR3 has 16 amino acids. The germline V gene encodes CDR1 SGHNT and CDR2 YENEEA. The CDR3 spells CASSVTGQGTFNEQFF. The CDR3 DNA sequence: TGTGCCAGCAGCGTTACGGGACAGGGGACCTTCAATGAGCAGTTCTTC.

This sequence joins TRBV10-1 and TRBJ2-2, with a weak D call TRBD2 (5 bases). The length of the CDR3 is 14 residues. From germline, CDR1 is WNHNN and CDR2 SYGVQD (reference sequence). Trimming removed 5 bases from V and 4 bases from J, with 11 bases in between. The CDR3 coding sequence is TGCGCCAGCAGTAGGACCGGGATCACCGGGGAGCTGTTTTTT. Translated, it gives CASSRTGITGELFF.

The rearrangement joins TRBV5-4 to TRBJ2-7; 14 nucleotides agree with TRBD2. The CDR3 is 15 residues long. CDR1 and CDR2 (germline): SGHNT, YYREEE (reference sequence). With 0 bases clipped from V and 6 bases from J, the junction kept 2 bases outside the gene matches. DNA of the CDR3: TGTGCCAGCAGCTTGGCCGGGACTAGCGGGAGCGAGCAGTACTTC. It translates to CASSLAGTSGSEQYF.

V usage is TRBV27 and J usage is TRBJ2-7, with D perhaps matching TRBD1 (6 bases). V shed 6 bases and J shed 5 bases, with 11 bases lying between them. CDR1 and CDR2 (germline): MNHEY, SMNVEV (reference sequence). CDR3 length equals 12 residues. CDR3 nucleotides: TGTGCCAGCAGCCTACCAGGGGACGAGCAGTACTTC. Its translation is CASSLPGDEQYF.

This clone was seen only once. The rearrangement joins TRBV7-2 to TRBJ2-5, with 7 positions matching TRBD2. This CDR3 spans 15 amino acids. The ends lost 3 bases at V and 4 bases at J; junction bases unmatched: 8. The germline V gene has CDR1 SGHTA and CDR2 FQGNSA. The CDR3 reads CASSFPSGGGETQYF. CDR3 nucleotides: TGTGCCAGCAGCTTTCCTAGCGGAGGCGGAGAGACCCAGTACTTC.

Points on this clone: One junction end disagrees with the germline gene, perhaps due to a read error. The rearrangement joins TRBV9 to TRBJ2-7; tentatively, D is TRBD1 (7 bases). Germline CDR1 and CDR2: SGDLS and YYNGEE. The CDR3 has 17 amino acids. This CDR3 is CTSSVDGRAGGTYEQYF. The CDR3 nucleotides read TGTACCAGCAGCGTAGATGGTAGGGCAGGGGGGACCTACGAGCAGTACTTC.

The CDR3 is CASSLVGGEQYF. For the CDR3, the DNA is TGTGCCAGCAGCTTGGTCGGGGGCGAGCAGTACTTC. The chain carries TRBV5-6 and TRBJ2-7; D might be TRBD2 (6 bases). Germline assignment: CDR1 SGHDT and CDR2 YYEEEE. Trimming left V 0 bases short and J 6 bases short, with 7 bases between. The CDR3 has 12 residues.

This chain's CDR3 is CASSYSKGGPWGEQFF. The CDR3 coding sequence is TGTGCCAGCAGTTACTCGAAGGGGGGGCCTTGGGGTGAGCAGTTCTTC. The rearrangement links TRBV6-5 to TRBJ2-1, with D perhaps TRBD2 (7 bases). Germline V gene lookup returns CDR1 MNHEY and CDR2 SVGAGI. The CDR3 is 16 amino acids. With 0 bases removed from V and 9 bases from J, the gap between germline ends came to 18 bases.

The chain combines TRBV30 with TRBJ1-2, with D perhaps matching TRBD1 (6 bases). V was pared by 3 bases and J by 3 bases, with 8 bases between. Germline V gives CDR1 GTSNPN, CDR2 SVGIG (reference sequence). The CDR3 contains 12 residues. The CDR3 bases are TGTGCCTGGAGCCCAGGGGACTATGGCTACACCTTC. It translates to CAWSPGDYGYTF.

This clone has only one observation. For the CDR3, the DNA is TGCGCCAGCAGCTTGGTGCGACAGGGTGTCCACGAGCAGTACTTC. Translated: CASSLVRQGVHEQYF. V and J are TRBV5-1 and TRBJ2-7, with TRBD1 matching 7 bases. CDR1 and CDR2 (germline): SGHRS, YFSETQ. The trim removed 0 bases at V and 5 bases at J, leaving 8 bases unmatched. This CDR3 comprises 15 residues.

V usage is TRBV18 and J usage is TRBJ2-7, with 9 bases identical to TRBD1. This CDR3 spans 15 amino acids. The germline V gene encodes CDR1 KGHSH and CDR2 LQKENI. V shed 6 bases, J shed 3 bases, and the junction held 9 bases outside the gene matches. The CDR3 is CASSSGTGRSYEQYF. CDR3 sequence (DNA): TGTGCCAGCTCCTCCGGGACAGGGCGCAGCTACGAGCAGTACTTC.

V gene TRBV30 combines with J gene TRBJ2-3, with 11 nucleotides matching TRBD2. The J segment lost 4 bases and the V segment lost 4 bases, leaving 4 bases of the junction unmatched. The germline gives CDR1 GTSNPN, CDR2 SVGIG (reference sequence). The CDR3 consists of 14 residues. For the CDR3, the DNA is TGTGCCTGGATTAGCGGGGGGGCAGCAGATACGCAGTATTTT. Residues: CAWISGGAADTQYF.

The genes are TRBV30 and TRBJ1-6; D is unclear. The CDR3 runs to 15 residues. The ends were cut back, 1 base at V and 7 bases at J, with 14 bases in the middle. Germline V gene sequence: CDR1 GTSNPN, CDR2 SVGIG (reference sequence). Written as DNA, the CDR3 is TGTGCCTGGAGTGCCCCCCCCGGTGTAAATTCACCCCTCCACTTT. This translates into CAWSAPPGVNSPLHF.

V gene TRBV6-1 combines with J gene TRBJ1-5; D might be TRBD1 (6 bases). Trimming removed 4 bases at V and 0 bases at J, with 16 bases between. Looked up from germline, CDR1 is MNHNS and CDR2 is SASEGT. CDR3 length equals 17 residues. In DNA form, the CDR3 reads TGTGCCAGCAGTGGAGGGTACAGGGCCCTTAGCAATCAGCCCCAGCATTTT. It is translated as CASSGGYRALSNQPQHF.

As concerns this clone: This CDR3 is also generated by other DNA sequences in the sample. The gene calls are TRBV19 and TRBJ1-2; 7 bases align to TRBD1. The CDR3 totals 12 residues. V shed 4 bases and J 4 bases; nucleotides not matched to a gene: 0. Germline CDR1 LNHDA, CDR2 SQIVND (reference sequence). As DNA, the CDR3 is TGTGCCAGTAGTACAGGGGGCTATGGCTACACCTTC. The encoded protein is CASSTGGYGYTF.

For the CDR3, the DNA is TGCAGCGTTGCTGACGGAGCATATAATTCACCCCTCCACTTT. Amino acids: CSVADGAYNSPLHF. The gene calls are TRBV29-1 and TRBJ1-6; D is unresolved. Trimming removed 4 bases at V and 4 bases at J, with 11 bases between. The germline CDR1 and CDR2 sequences are SQVTM and ANQGSEA. This CDR3 is 14 amino acids long.

This clone was recorded once. The chain joins TRBV4-3 to TRBJ1-1; TRBD1 agrees at 7 bases. Trimming cost V 0 bases and J 10 bases; bases outside gene matches: 8. CDR1 is LGHNA and CDR2 is YSLEER in the germline V gene. The CDR3 has 14 amino acids. CDR3 sequence (DNA): TGCGCCAGCAGCCAAGATGAGGGACAGTTCGTAGCTTTCTTT. Protein product: CASSQDEGQFVAFF.

The chain carries TRBV28 and TRBJ2-5, with 9 positions matching TRBD1. The germline CDR1 and CDR2 sequences are MDHEN and SYDVKM. The CDR3 contains 16 residues. Trimming cost V 7 bases and J 4 bases; bases outside gene matches: 13. The CDR3: CASKTGGVSGLETQYF. CDR3 DNA: TGTGCCAGCAAGACAGGGGGTGTGTCGGGACTAGAGACCCAGTACTTC.